These 11 T cell receptor beta chains were sequenced from one sample in a study of identical twins. Each CDR3 protein is one row after TCRdb ran MiXCR on the 5' RACE reads. This sample has 350,000 or so distinct CDR3 sequences, with about 10% found just once. The source material was naive T cells sorted from blood. These receptor sequences come from a woman between 50 and 59 years old in good health.

This clonotype occurred a few times. The rearrangement uses TRBV20-1 and TRBJ1-5, with D possibly TRBD1 on 6 matching bases. The germline CDR1 and CDR2 sequences are DFQATT and SNEGSKA (reference sequence). The CDR3 is made up of 14 amino acids. V shed 5 bases and J shed 2 bases, with 13 bases lying between them. The CDR3 DNA sequence: TGCAGTGCTCAAACAGGGTACGGCAATCAGCCCCAGCATTTT. It is translated as CSAQTGYGNQPQHF.

This chain joins TRBV18 and TRBJ1-5; no reliable D call. CDR3 size: 13 residues. V dropped 1 base and J dropped 7 bases, with 8 bases sitting between them. CDR1 is KGHSH and CDR2 is LQKENI in the germline V gene. CDR3 nucleotide sequence: TGTGCCAGCTCACCACTAGAAGACCAGCCCCAGCATTTT. Translated: CASSPLEDQPQHF.

The chain recombines TRBV7-6 with TRBJ2-1; D gene ambiguous. From germline, CDR1 is SGHVS and CDR2 FNYEAQ. CDR3 size: 14 residues. Trimming took off 0 bases at V and 10 bases at J, with 13 bases between the two ends. The CDR3: CASSLAASGPEQFF. The CDR3, as DNA: TGTGCCAGCAGCTTAGCTGCATCGGGCCCAGAGCAGTTCTTC.

The rearrangement joins TRBV14 to TRBJ2-5, with 11 bases matching TRBD2. This CDR3 region has 14 residues. Trimming at V came to 6 bases and at J to 5 bases, leaving 5 bases not matched to a gene. Germline CDR1 and CDR2: SGHDN and FVKESK. CDR3 protein: CASSRLAGYETQYF. The CDR3 DNA reads TGTGCCAGCAGTCGACTAGCGGGGTACGAGACCCAGTACTTC.

The V and J genes are TRBV25-1 and TRBJ2-1, with 7 nucleotides matching TRBD2. V shed 2 bases, J shed 5 bases, and the junction held 9 bases outside the gene matches. CDR1 and CDR2 (germline): MGHDK, SYGVNS. The length of the CDR3 is 16 residues. CDR3: CASSEPLVGGNNEQFF. In nucleotides, the CDR3 is TGTGCCAGCAGTGAACCCCTGGTGGGAGGGAACAATGAGCAGTTCTTC.

Concerning this clonotype: The junction does not match germline at one end; this may be a read error. The rearrangement joins TRBV12-3 or TRBV12-4 to TRBJ2-1, with D hard to call. There are 11 residues in the CDR3. The DNA of the CDR3 is TGTGCCAGCAGTTTAGCGTTGAGACTGAGCTTC. Translation gives CASSLALRLSF.

This chain connects TRBV12-3 or TRBV12-4 to TRBJ2-1, with 13 bases that match TRBD2. V trimming: 7 bases; J trimming: 10 bases; junction bases outside the gene matches: 13. CDR3 length: 16 residues. The CDR3 bases are TGTGCCAGCACCCAGCGGACTAGCGGGAGTTTCGGGGAGCAGTTCTTC. Protein product: CASTQRTSGSFGEQFF.

The gene calls are TRBV3-1 and TRBJ1-2; D is undetermined. The CDR3 covers 11 residues. V was cut by 3 bases and J by 1 base, with 0 bases left in between. Germline CDR1 LGHDT, CDR2 YNNKEL (reference sequence). DNA for the CDR3: TGTGCCAGCAGCCATAACTATGGCTACACCTTC. Translating it yields CASSHNYGYTF.

This clonotype was seen more than once but under ten times. The chain joins TRBV18 to TRBJ1-1; D is unclear. Trimming shortened V by 4 bases and J by 2 bases, and 11 bases separated the two germline ends. The V gene's germline CDR1 is KGHSH and CDR2 LQKENI. The CDR3 is 14 amino acids. The CDR3 nucleotides are TGTGCCAGCTCACAGAACCGGGAAAACACTGAAGCTTTCTTT. Its translation is CASSQNRENTEAFF.

This clonotype was seen a few times. The V gene is TRBV6-5, the J gene TRBJ2-1, with D uncertain. CDR3 size: 13 residues. CDR1 and CDR2 (germline): MNHEY, SVGAGI. Trimming left V 2 bases short and J 6 bases short, with 8 bases between. This CDR3 reads CASSYRPFNEQFF. The CDR3 DNA is TGTGCCAGCAGTTACAGGCCATTCAATGAGCAGTTCTTC.

This clonotype was detected a few times. This chain joins TRBV20-1 and TRBJ2-3, with 7 nucleotides matching TRBD1. The CDR3 spans 13 residues. Trimming at V came to 2 bases and at J to 6 bases, leaving 5 bases not matched to a gene. Per germline, CDR1 DFQATT and CDR2 SNEGSKA (reference sequence). CDR3 protein: CSARLQGLDTQYF. CDR3 bases: TGCAGTGCTAGATTACAGGGGTTGGATACGCAGTATTTT.